These 2 T cell receptor beta chains share one sample of origin, sequenced in a study of cytomegalovirus exposure and HLA in healthy donors. Vbeta (60) and Jbeta (13) primers were used in the PCR. TCRdb's table, derived via immunoSEQ multiplex PCR, lists solely in-frame clones and lacks some. The sample carries under 200,000 clones, approximately 80% recorded once. The sample was PBMCs. Source of these receptors: a man in his forties or fifties in good health and CMV-seropositive.

This chain links TRBV19 with TRBJ1-5, with 7 bases matching TRBD1. V gave up 5 bases and J gave up 6 bases; unmatched junction bases: 10. Germline loops: CDR1 LNHDA, CDR2 SQIVND (reference sequence). The CDR3 length is 15 residues. In DNA form, the CDR3 reads TGTGCCAGTAGTCCAGACAGGGTAGGAGGTCAGCCCCAGCATTTT. Its protein product is CASSPDRVGGQPQHF.

The chain carries TRBV6-5 and TRBJ1-2, with D perhaps TRBD1 (6 bases). Per the germline V gene, CDR1 is MNHEY and CDR2 is SVGAGI. The CDR3 is made up of 15 amino acids. V was cut by 2 bases and J by 1 base, with 11 bases left in between. DNA for the CDR3: TGTGCCAGCAGTTACCGGGACACGTTTAACTATGGCTACACCTTC. Its protein product is CASSYRDTFNYGYTF.